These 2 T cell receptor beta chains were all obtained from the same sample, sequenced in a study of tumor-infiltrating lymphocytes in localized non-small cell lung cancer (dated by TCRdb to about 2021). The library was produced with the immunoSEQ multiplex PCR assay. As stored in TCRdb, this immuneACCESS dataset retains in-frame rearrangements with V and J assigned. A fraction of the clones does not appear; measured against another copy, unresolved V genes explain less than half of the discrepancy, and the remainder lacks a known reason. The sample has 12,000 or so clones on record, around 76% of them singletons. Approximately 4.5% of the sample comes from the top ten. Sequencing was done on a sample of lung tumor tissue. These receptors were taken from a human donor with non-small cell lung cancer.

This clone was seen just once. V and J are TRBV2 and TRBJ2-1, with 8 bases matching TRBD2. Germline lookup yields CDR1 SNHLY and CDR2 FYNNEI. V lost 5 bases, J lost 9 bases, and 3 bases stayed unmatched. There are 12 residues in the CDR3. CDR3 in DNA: TGTGCCAGCAGTCGGACTAGCAGTGAGCAGTTCTTC. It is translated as CASSRTSSEQFF. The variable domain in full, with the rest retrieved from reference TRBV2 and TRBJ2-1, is EPEVTQTPSHQVTQMGQEVILRCVPISNHLYFYWYRQILGQKVEFLVSFYNNEISEKSEIFDDQFSVERPDGSNFTLKIRSTKLEDSAMYFCASSRTSSEQFFGPGTRLTVL.

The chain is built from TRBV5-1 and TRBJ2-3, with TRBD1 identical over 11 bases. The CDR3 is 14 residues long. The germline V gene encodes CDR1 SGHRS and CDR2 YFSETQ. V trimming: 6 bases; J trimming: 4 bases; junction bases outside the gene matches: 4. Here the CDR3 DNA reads TGCGCCAGCAAAGGACAGGGGGCGGCAGATACGCAGTATTTT. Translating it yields CASKGQGAADTQYF.